One sample yielded the 3 T cell receptor beta chains listed below, sequenced in a study of cytotoxic CD8 clonotypes in ibrutinib-treated CLL. Assay used: immunoSEQ multiplex PCR; TCRdb lists only in-frame clones, some missing. Here the sample spans approximately 46,000 clones, over 60% being singletons. Sequencing was performed on PBMCs, taken after 12 months of ibrutinib treatment. The receptor source for this set is a human donor with chronic lymphocytic leukemia.

This clone showed up just once. V is TRBV5-1 and J is TRBJ2-3; 8 nucleotides agree with TRBD2. Germline lookup yields CDR1 SGHRS and CDR2 YFSETQ. V shed 4 bases and J 4 bases; nucleotides not matched to a gene: 8. This CDR3 comprises 15 residues. The CDR3, as DNA: TGCGCCAGCAGCGAGTGGACTAGCCGAGCAGATACGCAGTATTTT. It specifies CASSEWTSRADTQYF.

This sequence joins TRBV7-9 and TRBJ2-7, with a possible D match to TRBD1 (5 bases). Trimming removed 3 bases at V and 3 bases at J, with 12 bases between. The CDR3 has 14 residues. Per germline, CDR1 SEHNR and CDR2 FQNEAQ (reference sequence). CDR3 region: CASSLAGKSYEQYF. In nucleotides, the CDR3 is TGTGCCAGCAGCTTGGCAGGGAAAAGCTACGAGCAGTACTTC.

The sample holds one count of this clone. The chain combines TRBV30 with TRBJ2-5; D gene uncertain. From germline, CDR1 is GTSNPN and CDR2 SVGIG (reference sequence). Between the trimmed V and J ends, which lost 5 bases and 5 bases, there was a span of 6 bases. The CDR3 contains 10 residues. CDR3 loop: CAWGRETQYF. In DNA, the CDR3 is TGTGCCTGGGGTCGGGAGACCCAGTACTTC.